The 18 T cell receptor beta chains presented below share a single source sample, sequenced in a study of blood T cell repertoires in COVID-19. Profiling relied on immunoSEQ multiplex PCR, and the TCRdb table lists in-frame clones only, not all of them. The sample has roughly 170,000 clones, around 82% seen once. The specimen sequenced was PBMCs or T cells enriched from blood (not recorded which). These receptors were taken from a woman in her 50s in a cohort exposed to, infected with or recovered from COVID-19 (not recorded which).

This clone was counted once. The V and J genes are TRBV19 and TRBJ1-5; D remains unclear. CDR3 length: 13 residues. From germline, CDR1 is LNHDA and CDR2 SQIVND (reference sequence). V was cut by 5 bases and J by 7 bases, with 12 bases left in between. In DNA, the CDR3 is TGTGCCAGTAGTCCGGGTCCGGCCCAGCCCCAGCATTTT. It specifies CASSPGPAQPQHF.

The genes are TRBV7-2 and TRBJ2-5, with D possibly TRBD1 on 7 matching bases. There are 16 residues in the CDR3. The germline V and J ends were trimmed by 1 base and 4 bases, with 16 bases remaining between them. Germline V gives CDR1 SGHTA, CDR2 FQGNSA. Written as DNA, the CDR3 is TGTGCCAGCAGCTTAGGTGGGCGGGGACAGCGAGAGACCCAGTACTTC. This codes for CASSLGGRGQRETQYF.

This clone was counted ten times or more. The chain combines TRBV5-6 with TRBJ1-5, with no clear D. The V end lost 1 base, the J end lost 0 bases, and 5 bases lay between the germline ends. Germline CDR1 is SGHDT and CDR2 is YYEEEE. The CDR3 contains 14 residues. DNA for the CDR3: TGTGCCAGCAGCTTGTGGAGTAGCAATCAGCCCCAGCATTTT. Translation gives CASSLWSSNQPQHF.

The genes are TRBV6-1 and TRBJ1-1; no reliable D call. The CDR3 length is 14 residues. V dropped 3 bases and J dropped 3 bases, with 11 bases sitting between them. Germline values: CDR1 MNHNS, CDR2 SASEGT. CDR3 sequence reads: CASSEAGGDTEAFF. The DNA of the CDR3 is TGTGCCAGCAGTGAGGCGGGTGGGGACACTGAAGCTTTCTTT.

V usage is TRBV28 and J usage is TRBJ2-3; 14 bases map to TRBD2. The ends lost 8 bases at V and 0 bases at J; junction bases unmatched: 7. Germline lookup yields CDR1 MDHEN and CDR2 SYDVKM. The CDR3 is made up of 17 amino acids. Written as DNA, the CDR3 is TGTGCCAGCCCGCCGGGACTAGCGGGGGCTAGCACAGATACGCAGTATTTT. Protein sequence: CASPPGLAGASTDTQYF.

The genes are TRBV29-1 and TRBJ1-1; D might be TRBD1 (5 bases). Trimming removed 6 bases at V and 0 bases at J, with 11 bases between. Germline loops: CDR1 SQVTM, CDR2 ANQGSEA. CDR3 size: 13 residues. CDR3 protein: CSVARAMNTEAFF. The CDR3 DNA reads TGCAGCGTCGCCAGGGCCATGAACACTGAAGCTTTCTTT.

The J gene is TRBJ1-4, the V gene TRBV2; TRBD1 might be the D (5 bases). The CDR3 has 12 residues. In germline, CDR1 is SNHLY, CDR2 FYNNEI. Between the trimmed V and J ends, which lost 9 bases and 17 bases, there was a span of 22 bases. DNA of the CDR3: TGTGCCAGTACCCCTTCCGACAGACAAATATTTTTT. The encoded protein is CASTPSDRQIFF.

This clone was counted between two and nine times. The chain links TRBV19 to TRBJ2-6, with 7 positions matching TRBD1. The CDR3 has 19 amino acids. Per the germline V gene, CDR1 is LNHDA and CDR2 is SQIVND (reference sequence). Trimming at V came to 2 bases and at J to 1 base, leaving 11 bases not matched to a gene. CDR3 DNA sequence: TGTGCCAGTAGTATACCGACAGGGAGCGGCGGATCTGGGGCCAACGTCCTGACTTTC. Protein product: CASSIPTGSGGSGANVLTF.

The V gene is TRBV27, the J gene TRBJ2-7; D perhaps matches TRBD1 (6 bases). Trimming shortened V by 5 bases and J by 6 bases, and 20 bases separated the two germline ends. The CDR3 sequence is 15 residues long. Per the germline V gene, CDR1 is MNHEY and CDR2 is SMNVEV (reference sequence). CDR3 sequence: CASSVVRDNRAEQYF. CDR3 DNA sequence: TGTGCCAGCAGTGTAGTACGGGACAATCGGGCCGAGCAGTACTTC.

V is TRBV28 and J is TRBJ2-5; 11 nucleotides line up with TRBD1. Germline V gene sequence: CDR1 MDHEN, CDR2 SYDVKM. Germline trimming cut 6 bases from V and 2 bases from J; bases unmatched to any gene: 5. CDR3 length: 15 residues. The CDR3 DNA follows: TGTGCCAGCAGCCGGGACAGGGGGAGACAAGAGACCCAGTACTTC. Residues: CASSRDRGRQETQYF. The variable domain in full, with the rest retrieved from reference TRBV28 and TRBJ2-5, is DVKVTQSSRYLVKRTGEKVFLECVQDMDHENMFWYRQDPGLGLRLIYFSYDVKMKEKGDIPEGYSVSREKKERFSLILESASTNQTSMYLCASSRDRGRQETQYFGPGTRLLVL.

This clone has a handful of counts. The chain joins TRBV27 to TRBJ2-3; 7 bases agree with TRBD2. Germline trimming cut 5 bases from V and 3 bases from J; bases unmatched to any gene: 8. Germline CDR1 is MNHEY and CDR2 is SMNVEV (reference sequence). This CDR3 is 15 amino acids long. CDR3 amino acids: CASSLAGELTDTQYF. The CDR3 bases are TGTGCCAGCAGTCTCGCGGGAGAGTTAACAGATACGCAGTATTTT.

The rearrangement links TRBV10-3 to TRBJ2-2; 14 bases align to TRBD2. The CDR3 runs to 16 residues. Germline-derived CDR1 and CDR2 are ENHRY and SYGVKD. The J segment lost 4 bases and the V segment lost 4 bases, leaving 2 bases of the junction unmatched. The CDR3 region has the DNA TGTGCCATCAGTGTAGGGACTAGCGGGGGCACCGGGGAGCTGTTTTTT. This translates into CAISVGTSGGTGELFF.

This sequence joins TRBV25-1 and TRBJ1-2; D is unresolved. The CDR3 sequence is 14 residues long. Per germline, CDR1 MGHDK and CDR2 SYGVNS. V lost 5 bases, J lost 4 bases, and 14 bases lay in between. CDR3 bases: TGTGCCAGCAGTCTAGCTCCAGTGGGCTATGGCTACACCTTC. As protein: CASSLAPVGYGYTF.

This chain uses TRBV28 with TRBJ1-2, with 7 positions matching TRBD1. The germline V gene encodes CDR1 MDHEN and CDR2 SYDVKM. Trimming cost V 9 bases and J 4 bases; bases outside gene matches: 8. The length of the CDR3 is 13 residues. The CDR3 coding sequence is TGTGCCAGTACGGGACAGAATTTCTATGGCTACACCTTC. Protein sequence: CASTGQNFYGYTF.

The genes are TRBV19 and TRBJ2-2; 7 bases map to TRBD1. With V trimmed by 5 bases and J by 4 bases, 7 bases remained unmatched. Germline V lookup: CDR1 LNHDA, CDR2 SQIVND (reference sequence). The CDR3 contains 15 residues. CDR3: CASSSPGQTTGELFF. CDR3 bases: TGTGCCAGTAGTTCACCGGGACAGACCACCGGGGAGCTGTTTTTT. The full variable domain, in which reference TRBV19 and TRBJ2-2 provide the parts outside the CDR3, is DGGITQSPKYLFRKEGQNVTLSCEQNLNHDAMYWYRQDPGQGLRLIYYSQIVNDFQKGDIAEGYSVSREKKESFPLTVTSAQKNPTAFYLCASSSPGQTTGELFFGEGSRLTVL.

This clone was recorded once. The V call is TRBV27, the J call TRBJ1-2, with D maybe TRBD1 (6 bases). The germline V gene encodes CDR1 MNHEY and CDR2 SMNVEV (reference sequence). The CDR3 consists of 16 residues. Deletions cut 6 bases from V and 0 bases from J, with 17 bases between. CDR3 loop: CASSPRGGAANYGYTF. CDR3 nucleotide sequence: TGTGCCAGCAGCCCCCGGGGGGGGGCCGCTAACTATGGCTACACCTTC.

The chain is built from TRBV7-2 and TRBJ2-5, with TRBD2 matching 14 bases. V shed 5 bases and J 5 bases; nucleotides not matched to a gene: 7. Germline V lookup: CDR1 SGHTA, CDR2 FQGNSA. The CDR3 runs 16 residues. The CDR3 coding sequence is TGTGCCAGCAGCCTAAAGACTAGCGGGGGGGCGGAGACCCAGTACTTC. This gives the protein CASSLKTSGGAETQYF.

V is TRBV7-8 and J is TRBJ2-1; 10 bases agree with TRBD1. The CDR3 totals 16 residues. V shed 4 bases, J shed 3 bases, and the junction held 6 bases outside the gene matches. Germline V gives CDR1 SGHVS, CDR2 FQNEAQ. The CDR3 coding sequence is TGTGCCAGCAGCTCCCCAGACAGGGGGCTCTACAATGAGCAGTTCTTC. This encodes CASSSPDRGLYNEQFF. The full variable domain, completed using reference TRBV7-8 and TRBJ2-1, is GAGVSQSPRYKVAKRGQDVALRCDPISGHVSLFWYQQALGQGPEFLTYFQNEAQLDKSGLPSDRFFAERPEGSVSTLKIQRTQQEDSAVYLCASSSPDRGLYNEQFFGPGTRLTVL.